This TCR beta chain comes out of a study of cytomegalovirus exposure and HLA in healthy donors. Whole-study context: Unique TCR beta sequences numbering approximately 120 million came from about 179 million T cells in an earlier analysis.

Use of 60 Vbeta and 13 Jbeta primers characterized the PCR. The method was immunoSEQ multiplex PCR; TCRdb's version includes in-frame clones alone and lacks a portion of them. This sample has 150,000 to 200,000 clones, with approximately 84% found just once. This clone was counted between two and nine times. Its antigen is undetermined. The trim removed 1 base at V and 2 bases at J, leaving 9 bases unmatched. CDR3 length: 17 residues. Germline V lookup: CDR1 SGHVS, CDR2 FQNEAQ. Study results and caveats: Sequencing depth roughly uniform across donors was assumed in presence/absence analyses.

The V and J genes are TRBV7-8 and TRBJ2-7; 9 positions agree with TRBD2. Sequenced: PBMCs. This clonotype originated in a young woman in good health and CMV-seropositive. CDR3 protein: CASSLGGGRANPYEQYF. Here the CDR3 DNA reads TGTGCCAGCAGCTTAGGGGGCGGGAGGGCCAACCCCTACGAGCAGTACTTC.